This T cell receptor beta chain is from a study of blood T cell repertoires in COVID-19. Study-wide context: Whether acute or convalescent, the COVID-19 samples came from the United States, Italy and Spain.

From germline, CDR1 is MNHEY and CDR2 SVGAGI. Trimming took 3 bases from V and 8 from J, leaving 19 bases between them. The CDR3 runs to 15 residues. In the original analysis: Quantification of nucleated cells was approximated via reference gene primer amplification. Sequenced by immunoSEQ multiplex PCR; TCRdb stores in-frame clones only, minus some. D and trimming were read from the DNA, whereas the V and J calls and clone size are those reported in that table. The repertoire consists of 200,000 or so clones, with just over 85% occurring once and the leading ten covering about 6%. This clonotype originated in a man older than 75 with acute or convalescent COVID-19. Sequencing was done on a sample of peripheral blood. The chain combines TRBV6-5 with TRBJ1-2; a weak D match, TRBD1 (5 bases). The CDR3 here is CASSYDRDGGKGYTF. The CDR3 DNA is TGTGCCAGCAGTTATGACCGGGACGGGGGTAAAGGCTACACCTTC.